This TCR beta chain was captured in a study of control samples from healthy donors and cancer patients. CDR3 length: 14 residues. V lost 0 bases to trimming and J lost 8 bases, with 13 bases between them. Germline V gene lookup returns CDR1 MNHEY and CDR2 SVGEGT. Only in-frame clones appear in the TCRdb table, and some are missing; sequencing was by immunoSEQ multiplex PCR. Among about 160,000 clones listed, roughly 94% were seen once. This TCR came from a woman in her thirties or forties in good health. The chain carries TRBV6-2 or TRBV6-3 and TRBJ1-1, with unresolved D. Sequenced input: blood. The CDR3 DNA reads TGTGCCAGCAGTTACTCGCTCGGGTCAACCGAAGCTTTCTTT. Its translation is CASSYSLGSTEAFF.